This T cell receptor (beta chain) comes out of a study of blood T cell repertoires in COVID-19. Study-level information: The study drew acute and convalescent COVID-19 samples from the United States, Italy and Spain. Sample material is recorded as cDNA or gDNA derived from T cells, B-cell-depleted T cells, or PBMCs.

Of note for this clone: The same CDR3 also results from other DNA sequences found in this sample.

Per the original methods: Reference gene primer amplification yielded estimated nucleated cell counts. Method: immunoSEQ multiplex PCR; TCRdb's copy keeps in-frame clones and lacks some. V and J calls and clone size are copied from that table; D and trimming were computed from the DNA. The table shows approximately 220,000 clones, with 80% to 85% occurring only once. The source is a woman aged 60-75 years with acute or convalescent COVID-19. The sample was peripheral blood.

CDR3 coding DNA: TGTGCCAGCAGCTTGGTTTTGAGGGGGGGTTCCTACAATGAGCAGTTCTTC. Its protein product is CASSLVLRGGSYNEQFF. This chain uses TRBV5-5 with TRBJ2-1; the D gene is possibly TRBD2 (7 bases). This CDR3 is built from 17 residues. V gave up 0 bases and J gave up 1 base, with 14 bases separating them. Germline V gene data show CDR1 as SGHKS and CDR2 as YYEKEE (reference sequence).